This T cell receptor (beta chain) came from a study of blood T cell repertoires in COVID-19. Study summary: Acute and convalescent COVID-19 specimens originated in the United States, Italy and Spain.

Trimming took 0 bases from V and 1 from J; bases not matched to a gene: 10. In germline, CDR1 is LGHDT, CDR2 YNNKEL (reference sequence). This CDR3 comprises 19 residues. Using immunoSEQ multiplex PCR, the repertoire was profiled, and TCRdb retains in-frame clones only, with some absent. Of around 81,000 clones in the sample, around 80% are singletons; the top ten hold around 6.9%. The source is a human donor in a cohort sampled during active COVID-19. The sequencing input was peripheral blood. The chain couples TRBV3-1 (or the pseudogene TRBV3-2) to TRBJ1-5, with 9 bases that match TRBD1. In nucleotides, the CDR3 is TGTGCCAGCAGCCAAGACTTACGACTTGGGACAGGGAGCAATCAGCCCCAGCATTTT. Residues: CASSQDLRLGTGSNQPQHF.